The clone carrying this TCR beta chain appeared many times. The target antigen is unknown. This specimen comes from a study of T cell repertoires in cytomegalovirus infection. Study-wide context: Public TCR beta signatures indicated both CMV infection and matching HLA type.

TCRdb processed the reads anew with MiXCR; each CDR3 protein has one entry. The sample lists some 390,000 distinct CDR3 sequences, around 18% occurring once. Study-level points and caveats: Pooled public TCR beta family frequency picked out CMV carriers with the relevant HLA.

This CDR3 is 15 amino acids long. V lost 1 base and J lost 7; bases outside the gene matches: 6. Germline CDR1 is SEHNR and CDR2 is FQNEAQ (reference sequence). This chain uses TRBV7-9 with TRBJ2-7; 11 bases map to TRBD1. The TCR originated in a human donor in good health (CMV status not recorded). Some clones in this sample may be carry-over from other donors' samples. The sequenced sample consisted of PBMCs. The CDR3 DNA reads TGTGCCAGCAGCTTAGTTGGACAGGGGGCGAATGAGCAGTACTTC. Protein sequence: CASSLVGQGANEQYF.